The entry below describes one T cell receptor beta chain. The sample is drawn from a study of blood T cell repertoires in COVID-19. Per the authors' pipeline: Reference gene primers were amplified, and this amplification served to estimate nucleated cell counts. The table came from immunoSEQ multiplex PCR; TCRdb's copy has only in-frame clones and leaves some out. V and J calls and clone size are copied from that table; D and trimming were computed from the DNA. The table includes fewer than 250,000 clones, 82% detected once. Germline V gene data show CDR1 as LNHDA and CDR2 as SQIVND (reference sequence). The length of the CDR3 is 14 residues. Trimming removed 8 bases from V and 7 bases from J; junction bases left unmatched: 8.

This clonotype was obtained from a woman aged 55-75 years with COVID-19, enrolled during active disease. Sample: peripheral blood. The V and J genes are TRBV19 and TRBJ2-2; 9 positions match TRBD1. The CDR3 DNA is TGTGCCAGTGGCCGGACAGGGGAGGTCGGGGAGCTGTTTTTT. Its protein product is CASGRTGEVGELFF.